The 3 T cell receptor beta chains below were found in one sample sequenced in a study of cytomegalovirus exposure and HLA in healthy donors. The study ran its PCR with 60 Vbeta and 13 Jbeta primers. Sequencing was performed with immunoSEQ multiplex PCR; in TCRdb, only in-frame clones are kept and a portion is missing. The repertoire consists of around 120,000 clones, with around three quarters occurring once and the leading ten covering 2.5% to 3.5%. Sequenced: PBMCs. These TCRs come from a woman aged 25 to 39 in good health and CMV-seropositive.

This chain links TRBV7-9 with TRBJ2-5; possibly TRBD2 for D (5 bases). CDR1 SEHNR and CDR2 FQNEAQ come from the germline V gene (reference sequence). The V and J ends lost 1 base and 5 bases respectively, with 20 bases between them. The CDR3 has 17 residues. This CDR3 reads CASSLGALLAWRETQYF. The CDR3 bases are TGTGCCAGCAGCTTAGGGGCCTTATTAGCCTGGAGGGAGACCCAGTACTTC.

The genes are TRBV12-5 and TRBJ2-5; 7 nucleotides line up with TRBD1. The CDR3 is 13 amino acids. J was trimmed by 3 bases and V by 6 bases; bases with no gene match: 4. From germline, CDR1 is LGHNT and CDR2 FRNRAP. The CDR3 bases are TGTGCTAGTGGCCGTGGGACAGAAGAGACCCAGTACTTC. Amino acid sequence: CASGRGTEETQYF.

The chain couples TRBV29-1 to TRBJ2-5; 8 nucleotides align to TRBD2. Near its end, the DNA agrees better with TRBJ2-7, so the J call may be wrong. This CDR3 has 17 amino acids. Looked up from germline, CDR1 is SQVTM and CDR2 is ANQGSEA. Here the CDR3 reads CSVEDREGERVNYEQYF. DNA of the CDR3: TGCAGCGTTGAAGACCGGGAGGGCGAGCGGGTTAACTACGAGCAGTACTTC.